Many counts were recorded for the clone carrying this T cell receptor (beta chain). The target antigen is unknown. This record belongs to a study of T cells in Graves' hyperthyroidism and ophthalmopathy. Study information: Initial diagnosis, before any treatment, was when peripheral blood was collected. Study-wide points: Peripheral blood also featured most of the thyroid clonotypes expanded above 0.001.

Template material for amplifying TCR beta CDR3 regions consisted of RNA transcripts. Carried out on the TCR CDR3, a first-round RT-PCR used the HTBI primer set. MiXCR, run by TCRdb on the multiplex PCR reads, gives a single entry per CDR3 protein. In the table there are 300,000 to 400,000 distinct CDR3 sequences, 18% of which are singletons. Stable hyperthyroidism: no ophthalmopathy progression over 18 months of follow-up. The sequencing input was blood. The TCR comes from a woman in her fifties or sixties with Graves' hyperthyroidism.

CDR3 loop: CASSLIAGVYNEQFF. CDR3 nucleotides: TGTGCCAGCAGCTTAATAGCGGGGGTCTACAATGAGCAGTTCTTC. The V and J genes are TRBV7-3 and TRBJ2-1, with TRBD2 matching over 9 bases. This CDR3 is 15 amino acids long. Germline V gene lookup returns CDR1 SGHTA and CDR2 FQGTGA. The V and J ends lost 1 base and 3 bases, in that order; junction bases with no gene match: 1.